The 10 T cell receptor beta chains below all came from one sample that was sequenced in a study of shared clonotypes between healthy human individuals. Profiled with immunoSEQ multiplex PCR; TCRdb holds only in-frame clones, not every one. The sample yields under 2,500,000 clones, approximately 95% seen once. The specimen was naive CD4+ T cells sorted from blood. Subset described: CD45RA+ positively selected. The receptors here all came from a man aged 18 to 35 in good health.

V gene TRBV5-4 combines with J gene TRBJ2-5; D may be TRBD1 (6 bases). Germline CDR1 is SGHNT and CDR2 is YYREEE (reference sequence). V was cut by 1 base and J by 6 bases, with 22 bases left in between. CDR3 length equals 17 residues. Here the CDR3 DNA reads TGTGCCAGCAGCTTGATCGATGTTACAGGGAACGTAAAGACCCAGTACTTC. Amino acids: CASSLIDVTGNVKTQYF.

In DNA form, the CDR3 reads TGTGCCAGCAGTTACTCGGGAGTGGAAGGACTGTTTTTT. As protein: CASSYSGVEGLFF. The chain has TRBV6-6 and TRBJ1-4; D ambiguous. The CDR3 covers 13 residues. Trimming took off 0 bases at V and 13 bases at J, with 12 bases between the two ends. Germline V gene data show CDR1 as MNHNY and CDR2 as SVGAGI (reference sequence).

V gene TRBV7-9 combines with J gene TRBJ1-5; a possible D gene is TRBD1 (5 bases). From germline, CDR1 is SEHNR and CDR2 FQNEAQ (reference sequence). This CDR3 comprises 16 residues. The V and J ends lost 4 bases and 1 base respectively, with 14 bases between them. The CDR3, as DNA: TGTGCCAGCAGCTCCCGAGCGCAGGGAAGCAATCAGCCCCAGCATTTT. The encoded protein is CASSSRAQGSNQPQHF.

The chain employs TRBV5-1 and TRBJ1-1; 7 bases map to TRBD1. This CDR3 comprises 15 residues. Germline CDR1 is SGHRS and CDR2 is YFSETQ. After removal of 0 bases from V and 1 base from J, the junction contained 3 bases not matched to a gene. The CDR3 loop reads CASSLGDSRNTEAFF. The CDR3 DNA reads as TGCGCCAGCAGCTTGGGGGACAGCCGGAACACTGAAGCTTTCTTT.

This clone was observed once. V and J are TRBV9 and TRBJ2-2; TRBD1 matches at 10 bases. The CDR3 has 17 amino acids. The V gene's germline CDR1 is SGDLS and CDR2 YYNGEE. Trimming cost V 0 bases and J 6 bases; bases outside gene matches: 8. CDR3 nucleotides: TGTGCCAGCAGCGTAGACCCGACAGGGGGCTACCCCGGGGAGCTGTTTTTT. Residues: CASSVDPTGGYPGELFF.

The chain uses TRBV7-9 and TRBJ2-7; D gene unclear. Looked up from germline, CDR1 is SEHNR and CDR2 is FQNEAQ (reference sequence). The CDR3 covers 18 residues. Trimming removed 1 base from V and 0 bases from J, with 19 bases in between. The CDR3 DNA reads as TGTGCCAGCAGCTTAGGCTGGGCGCGGAGCTACTCCTCCTACGAGCAGTACTTC. It yields the protein CASSLGWARSYSSYEQYF.

The chain recombines TRBV4-1 with TRBJ2-5, with D perhaps given as TRBD1 or TRBD2 (5 bases each). Germline assignment: CDR1 MGHRA and CDR2 YSYEKL. V was cut by 2 bases and J by 2 bases, with 15 bases left in between. The CDR3 consists of 16 residues. The CDR3 nucleotides are TGCGCCAGCAGCCAATTCCTGGGGACCGCGCAAGAGACCCAGTACTTC. Translating gives CASSQFLGTAQETQYF.

This clone was counted between two and nine times. CDR3 coding DNA: TGCAGTGCGCAGACGTTAGGCTACACCTTC. Amino acid sequence: CSAQTLGYTF. This chain links TRBV20-1 with TRBJ1-2; D remains unclear. This CDR3 is built from 10 residues. V lost 6 bases, J lost 8 bases, and 10 bases lay in between. Germline lookup yields CDR1 DFQATT and CDR2 SNEGSKA (reference sequence).

The chain couples TRBV7-9 to TRBJ1-5; the D gene is possibly TRBD1 (6 bases). The CDR3 is made up of 18 amino acids. Trimming pared 5 bases from V and 0 bases from J, leaving 20 bases between. The germline V gene has CDR1 SEHNR and CDR2 FQNEAQ (reference sequence). Here the CDR3 reads CASSGGEGGYYSNQPQHF. CDR3 DNA: TGTGCCAGCAGCGGAGGGGAAGGGGGATATTATAGCAATCAGCCCCAGCATTTT.

The CDR3 sequence: CTSSPGRVTEQYF. In DNA, the CDR3 is TGCACCAGCAGCCCAGGCAGGGTGACCGAGCAGTACTTC. The V call is TRBV1, the J call TRBJ2-7; TRBD1 reflects the table's D call only, with no check against the DNA. TRBV1 is tagged as a pseudogene. The CDR3 contains 13 residues.